One and the same sample provided the 26 T cell receptor beta chains below, sequenced in a study of cytomegalovirus exposure and HLA in healthy donors. The PCR had 60 Vbeta and 13 Jbeta primers. Clones were read by immunoSEQ multiplex PCR, and TCRdb kept only the in-frame ones, dropping some. The sample has about 180,000 clones, about four fifths seen once. Source material: PBMCs. These receptor sequences come from a man aged 30 to 45 in good health and CMV-seronegative.

V and J are TRBV9 and TRBJ1-4; 9 bases map to TRBD1. V was clipped by 0 bases and J by 8 bases; unmatched bases: 8. CDR1 SGDLS and CDR2 YYNGEE come from the germline V gene. CDR3 length: 16 amino acids. The CDR3 nucleotides read TGTGCCAGCAGCGTAGAAAACGACAGGGGGGACGAAAAACTGTTTTTT. Encoded protein: CASSVENDRGDEKLFF.

The chain recombines TRBV28 with TRBJ1-6; possible D gene TRBD1, 5 bases. Trimming pared 5 bases from V and 5 bases from J, leaving 16 bases between. There are 16 residues in the CDR3. CDR1 MDHEN and CDR2 SYDVKM come from the germline V gene. The DNA of the CDR3 is TGTGCCAGCAGTGTAGTGGGCAGGGAAGATAATTCACCCCTCCACTTT. Its protein is CASSVVGREDNSPLHF.

J is TRBJ1-2 and V is TRBV6-1; perhaps TRBD1 as D (6 bases). CDR1 MNHNS and CDR2 SASEGT come from the germline V gene. Trimming took off 7 bases at V and 4 bases at J, with 16 bases between the two ends. This CDR3 is 14 amino acids long. CDR3 amino acids: CASTQGGPSYGYTF. As DNA, the CDR3 is TGTGCCAGCACCCAAGGGGGACCTTCCTATGGCTACACCTTC.

The chain employs TRBV5-5 and TRBJ2-7, with 14 bases identical to TRBD2. This CDR3 spans 17 amino acids. The germline V gene has CDR1 SGHKS and CDR2 YYEKEE (reference sequence). With 5 bases clipped from V and 3 bases from J, the junction kept 10 bases outside the gene matches. Here the CDR3 reads CASSPRPGTSGSYEQYF. The CDR3 nucleotides read TGTGCCAGCAGTCCTCGTCCCGGGACTAGCGGGAGCTACGAGCAGTACTTC.

The V call is TRBV5-1, the J call TRBJ1-4; unclear D gene. Trimming shortened V by 0 bases and J by 8 bases, and 8 bases separated the two germline ends. The germline gives CDR1 SGHRS, CDR2 YFSETQ. The CDR3 consists of 13 residues. In nucleotides, the CDR3 is TGCGCCAGCAGCTTGGTATCGGGAGAAAAACTGTTTTTT. It is translated as CASSLVSGEKLFF.

The CDR3 nucleotides read TGTGCCAGCTCCGGGTCCTCTAATATCGGGACCATATATTTT. It is translated as CASSGSSNIGTIYF. This chain uses TRBV6-1 with TRBJ1-3, with D hard to call. The V and J ends lost 8 bases and 10 bases respectively, with 21 bases between them. Germline CDR1 and CDR2: MNHNS and SASEGT. This CDR3 comprises 14 residues.

The gene calls are TRBV7-2 and TRBJ2-5, with D possibly TRBD1 on 5 matching bases. Germline CDR1 and CDR2: SGHTA and FQGNSA. Trimming took off 1 base at V and 6 bases at J, with 9 bases between the two ends. The CDR3 extends over 13 amino acids. CDR3 sequence reads: CASSLVPGQTQYF. For the CDR3, the DNA is TGTGCCAGCAGCTTAGTACCAGGGCAGACCCAGTACTTC.

The chain has TRBV5-1 and TRBJ2-1, with TRBD2 as a possible D gene (7 bases). V lost 4 bases to trimming and J lost 4 bases, with 18 bases between them. CDR1 is SGHRS, CDR2 YFSETQ, per germline. This CDR3 contains 16 residues. CDR3 protein: CASSQGGGLRYNEQFF. DNA for the CDR3: TGCGCCAGCAGCCAGGGAGGGGGGCTGAGATACAATGAGCAGTTCTTC.

The chain joins TRBV5-1 to TRBJ2-7; D gene uncertain. Trimming took 4 bases from V and 2 from J, leaving 7 bases between them. The CDR3 is made up of 12 amino acids. CDR1 is SGHRS and CDR2 is YFSETQ in the germline V gene. Written as DNA, the CDR3 is TGCGCCAGCAGCCCTGGCACCTACGAGCAGTACTTC. It translates to CASSPGTYEQYF. Based on the CDR3 plus reference TRBV5-1 and TRBJ2-7, the full variable domain is KAGVTQTPRYLIKTRGQQVTLSCSPISGHRSVSWYQQTPGQGLQFLFEYFSETQRNKGNFPGRFSGRQFSNSRSEMNVSTLELGDSALYLCASSPGTYEQYFGPGTRLTVT.

The chain employs TRBV7-2 and TRBJ2-7, with D possibly matching TRBD2 (7 bases). The CDR3 runs to 15 residues. Trimming pared 1 base from V and 0 bases from J, leaving 10 bases between. Germline V gene data show CDR1 as SGHTA and CDR2 as FQGNSA. The CDR3 here is CASSLVGGGSYEQYF. In nucleotides, the CDR3 is TGTGCCAGCAGCTTAGTAGGGGGGGGCTCCTACGAGCAGTACTTC.

The rearrangement links TRBV18 to TRBJ1-3; unclear D gene. This CDR3 spans 14 amino acids. The V end lost 3 bases, the J end lost 0 bases, and 6 bases lay between the germline ends. From germline, CDR1 is KGHSH and CDR2 LQKENI. CDR3 bases: TGTGCCAGCTCACCGGAGAGCTCTGGAAACACCATATATTTT. Translated: CASSPESSGNTIYF.

The chain uses TRBV11-2 and TRBJ2-7; D is undetermined. CDR3 size: 12 residues. Between the trimmed V and J ends, which lost 7 bases and 2 bases, there was a span of 9 bases. Germline CDR1 reads SGHAT; CDR2 reads FQNNGV. The CDR3 DNA sequence: TGTGCCAGCACTCGCCCAGCCTACGAGCAGTACTTC. Residues: CASTRPAYEQYF.

V and J are TRBV15 and TRBJ2-7, with D possibly matching TRBD2 (5 bases). The V gene lost 3 bases and the J gene lost 0 bases, with 21 bases spanning the gap. The CDR3 spans 18 residues. Germline loops: CDR1 LNHNV, CDR2 YYDKDF (reference sequence). The CDR3 DNA reads TGTGCCACCAGCAGGAAACCTCGAGGAGACTATATCTCCTACGAGCAGTACTTC. Amino acids: CATSRKPRGDYISYEQYF.

This chain joins TRBV28 and TRBJ2-7, with 7 bases aligning to TRBD2. Germline V lookup: CDR1 MDHEN, CDR2 SYDVKM. V shed 7 bases and J 2 bases; nucleotides not matched to a gene: 14. This CDR3 is built from 16 residues. The CDR3 spells CASTLSAASGTYEQYF. For the CDR3, the DNA is TGTGCCAGCACCCTTTCGGCGGCTAGCGGAACCTACGAGCAGTACTTC. Looking up the rest from reference TRBV28 and TRBJ2-7 gives the full variable domain: DVKVTQSSRYLVKRTGEKVFLECVQDMDHENMFWYRQDPGLGLRLIYFSYDVKMKEKGDIPEGYSVSREKKERFSLILESASTNQTSMYLCASTLSAASGTYEQYFGPGTRLTVT.

In this sample, this clone turned up a few times. The chain recombines TRBV6-1 with TRBJ2-3, with TRBD1 matching over 7 bases. Germline lookup yields CDR1 MNHNS and CDR2 SASEGT. The CDR3 runs 15 residues. V lost 1 base, J lost 3 bases, and 4 bases stayed unmatched. The CDR3 region has the DNA TGTGCCAGCAGTGAAGTGAGACAGGGAACAGATACGCAGTATTTT. It encodes CASSEVRQGTDTQYF.

This chain links TRBV7-6 with TRBJ2-7; D might be TRBD2 (6 bases). Trimming took off 5 bases at V and 12 bases at J, with 20 bases between the two ends. The CDR3 consists of 13 residues. The germline V gene encodes CDR1 SGHVS and CDR2 FNYEAQ. CDR3 residues: CASSPQVGEAGYF. The CDR3 nucleotides are TGTGCCAGCAGCCCCCAAGTCGGGGAAGCGGGGTACTTC.

The sample holds a few counts of this clone. The V and J genes are TRBV6-5 and TRBJ2-3, with TRBD1 matching over 7 bases. Germline values: CDR1 MNHEY, CDR2 SVGAGI. The CDR3 length is 14 residues. V shed 5 bases, J shed 6 bases, and the junction held 8 bases outside the gene matches. CDR3 protein: CASSGTAVRDTQYF. CDR3 coding DNA: TGTGCCAGCAGTGGGACAGCAGTTCGGGATACGCAGTATTTT.

The chain has TRBV9 and TRBJ2-2, with D maybe TRBD1 (6 bases). There are 15 residues in the CDR3. Germline V gene data show CDR1 as SGDLS and CDR2 as YYNGEE. V was cut by 4 bases and J by 9 bases, with 19 bases left in between. CDR3 in DNA: TGTGCCAGCAGCCCCCAGCCTGGGGGCTCTCGGGAGCTGTTTTTT. Amino acids: CASSPQPGGSRELFF.

This clone came up once. Germline is not matched at one junction end, which may reflect a read error. The chain combines TRBV7-2 with TRBJ2-5, with 7 bases that match TRBD1. Germline V gene lookup returns CDR1 SGHTA and CDR2 FQGNSA. This CDR3 region has 12 residues. The CDR3 DNA sequence: TGTGCCAGCAGCTCAGGGGGAGAGGCCCAGTACTTC. It is translated as CASSSGGEAQYF. Variable domain in full (rest from reference TRBV7-2 and TRBJ2-5): GAGVSQSPSNKVTEKGKDVELRCDPISGHTALYWYRQSLGQGLEFLIYFQGNSAPDKSGLPSDRFSAERTGGSVSTLTIQRTQQEDSAVYLCASSSGGEAQYFGPGTRLLVL.

This chain uses TRBV2 with TRBJ1-5; D not certain. With 6 bases removed from V and 3 bases from J, the gap between germline ends came to 15 bases. In germline, CDR1 is SNHLY, CDR2 FYNNEI. The CDR3 spans 15 residues. CDR3 sequence reads: CASRAATIPNQPQHF. The CDR3 region has the DNA TGTGCCAGCAGAGCAGCTACTATTCCCAATCAGCCCCAGCATTTT.

The chain couples TRBV6-6 to TRBJ1-2; D might be TRBD1 (5 bases). The germline V gene has CDR1 MNHNY and CDR2 SVGAGI (reference sequence). The V end was cut by 7 bases, the J end by 2 bases, with 14 bases between. CDR3 length: 14 amino acids. CDR3 bases: TGTGCCAGCATCGTTGGGGCGGGAAACTATGGCTACACCTTC. It translates to CASIVGAGNYGYTF.

For this clone: The identical CDR3 is also encoded by other nucleotide sequences in the sample. The rearrangement joins TRBV7-9 to TRBJ2-7, with 8 bases matching TRBD2. Germline V CDR1 and CDR2: SEHNR, FQNEAQ (reference sequence). V shed 5 bases, J shed 3 bases, and the junction held 3 bases outside the gene matches. The CDR3 length is 13 residues. In DNA form, the CDR3 reads TGTGCCAGCAGCCCGACTAGCGTCTACGAGCAGTACTTC. Encoded protein: CASSPTSVYEQYF. Complete variable domain (other parts from reference TRBV7-9 and TRBJ2-7): DTGVSQNPRHKITKRGQNVTFRCDPISEHNRLYWYRQTLGQGPEFLTYFQNEAQLEKSRLLSDRFSAERPKGSFSTLEIQRTEQGDSAMYLCASSPTSVYEQYFGPGTRLTVT.

This clone appeared many times. V is TRBV2 and J is TRBJ2-7; D remains ambiguous. Germline values: CDR1 SNHLY, CDR2 FYNNEI. The CDR3 is 11 residues long. V gave up 4 bases and J gave up 4 bases, with 5 bases separating them. CDR3 protein: CASSVRYEQYF. The CDR3 region has the DNA TGTGCCAGCAGTGTGCGGTACGAGCAGTACTTC.

The V and J genes are TRBV4-1 and TRBJ2-7, with D maybe TRBD2 (6 bases). The CDR3 sequence is 15 residues long. Germline CDR1 and CDR2: MGHRA and YSYEKL. V was cut by 0 bases and J by 1 base, with 10 bases left in between. CDR3 region: CASSQDSGESYEQYF. CDR3 bases: TGCGCCAGCAGCCAAGACTCGGGGGAATCCTACGAGCAGTACTTC.

The genes are TRBV29-1 and TRBJ2-5, with D perhaps TRBD2 (6 bases). The V end was cut by 7 bases, the J end by 1 base, with 7 bases between. The CDR3 length is 11 residues. Per germline, CDR1 SQVTM and CDR2 ANQGSEA. CDR3 nucleotides: TGCAGCGATAGCGGCCAAGAGACCCAGTACTTC. This codes for CSDSGQETQYF.

The V call is TRBV11-3, the J call TRBJ2-3; TRBD1 aligns across 9 bases. Germline CDR1 and CDR2: SGHNT and YENEEA. The CDR3 sequence is 14 residues long. After removal of 4 bases from V and 6 bases from J, the junction contained 5 bases not matched to a gene. The CDR3 DNA reads as TGTGCCAGCAGCTACAGGGGGCTTGCGGATACGCAGTATTTT. Amino acids: CASSYRGLADTQYF.